Listed here is a single T cell receptor (beta chain). Its antigen remains unidentified. No clone much larger than this one lies a single base away; base qualities are absent. Trimming at the junction amounts to 3 bases on V and 4 bases on J, and the germline ends lie 9 bases apart. The CDR3 starts with the cysteine, ends with the phenylalanine, and has 13 residues. Only the CDR3 part of the read is kept: 39 bases, read in frame from the first base. CDR1 MDHEN and CDR2 SYDVKM are derived from the germline V gene. Library preparation was by the immunoSEQ multiplex PCR assay. The source is immuneACCESS, and TCRdb retained only in-frame sequences with V and J called. Part of the clones is not carried over; for the studies checked, unresolved V genes explain less than half of this, and the remainder is unexplained. The sample includes roughly 40,000 clones, with more than 85% observed a single time. The top ten clonotypes cover just under 0.5% of the sample.

This entry comes from a study of T cell changes during pregnancy in multiple sclerosis (dated 2019 in TCRdb). Some background on the complete study: Changes in the T cell repertoire over the course of pregnancy were examined in this study in women with multiple sclerosis.

The sample consisted of CD4+ T cells from peripheral blood mononuclear cells, taken in the second trimester of pregnancy. This clonotype was obtained from a female donor in good health, enrolled as a control in a pregnancy study. The rearranged chain carries TRBV28 and TRBJ1-2; the D gene remains uncertain. The DNA sequence is as follows: TGTGCCAGCAGTTTGAGGGCCCCCTATGGCTACACCTTC. This is translated as CASSLRAPYGYTF.